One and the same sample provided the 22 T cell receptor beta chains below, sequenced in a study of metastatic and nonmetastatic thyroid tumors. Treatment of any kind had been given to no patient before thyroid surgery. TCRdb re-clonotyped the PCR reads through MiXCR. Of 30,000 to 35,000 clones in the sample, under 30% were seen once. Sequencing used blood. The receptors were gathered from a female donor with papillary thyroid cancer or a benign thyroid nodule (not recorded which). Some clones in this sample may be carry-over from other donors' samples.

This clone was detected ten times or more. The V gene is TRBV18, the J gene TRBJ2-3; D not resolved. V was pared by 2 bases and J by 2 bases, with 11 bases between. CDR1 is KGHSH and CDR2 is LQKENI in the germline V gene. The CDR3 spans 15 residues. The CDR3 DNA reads TGTGCCAGCTCACCAAAGAAGCTTTACACAGATACGCAGTATTTT. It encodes CASSPKKLYTDTQYF.

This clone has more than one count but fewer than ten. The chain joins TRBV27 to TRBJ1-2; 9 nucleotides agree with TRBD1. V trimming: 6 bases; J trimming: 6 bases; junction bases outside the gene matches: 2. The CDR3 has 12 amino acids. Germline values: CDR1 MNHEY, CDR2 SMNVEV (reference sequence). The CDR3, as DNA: TGTGCCAGCAGACAGGGGGCGCATGGCTACACCTTC. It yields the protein CASRQGAHGYTF.

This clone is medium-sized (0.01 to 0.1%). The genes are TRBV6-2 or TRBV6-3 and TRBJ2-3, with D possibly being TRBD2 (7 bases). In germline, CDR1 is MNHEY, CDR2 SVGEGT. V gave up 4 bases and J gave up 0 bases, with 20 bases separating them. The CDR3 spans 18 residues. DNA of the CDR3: TGTGCCAGCAGTTCCCGTATATTTCGGGGGGCAAGCACAGATACGCAGTATTTT. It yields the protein CASSSRIFRGASTDTQYF.

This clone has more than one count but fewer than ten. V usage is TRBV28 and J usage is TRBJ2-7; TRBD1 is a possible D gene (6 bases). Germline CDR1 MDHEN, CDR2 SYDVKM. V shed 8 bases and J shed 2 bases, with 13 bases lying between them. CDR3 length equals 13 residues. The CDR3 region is CASGGGYTYEQYF. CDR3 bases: TGTGCCAGCGGGGGCGGGTATACCTACGAGCAGTACTTC.

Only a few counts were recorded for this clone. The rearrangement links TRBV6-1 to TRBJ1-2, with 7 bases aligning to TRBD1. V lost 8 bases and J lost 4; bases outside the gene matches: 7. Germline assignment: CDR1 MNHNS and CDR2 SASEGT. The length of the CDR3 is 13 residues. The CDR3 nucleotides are TGTGCCAGCGGACTAGACAGGGCCTATGGCTACACCTTC. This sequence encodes CASGLDRAYGYTF.

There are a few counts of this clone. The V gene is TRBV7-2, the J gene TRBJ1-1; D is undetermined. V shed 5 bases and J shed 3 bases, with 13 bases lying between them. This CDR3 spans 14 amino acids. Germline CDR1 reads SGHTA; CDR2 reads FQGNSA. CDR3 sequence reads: CASSPLWGYTEAFF. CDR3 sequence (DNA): TGTGCCAGCAGCCCTCTCTGGGGTTACACTGAAGCTTTCTTT. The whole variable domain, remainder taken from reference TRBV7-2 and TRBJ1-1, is GAGVSQSPSNKVTEKGKDVELRCDPISGHTALYWYRQSLGQGLEFLIYFQGNSAPDKSGLPSDRFSAERTGGSVSTLTIQRTQQEDSAVYLCASSPLWGYTEAFFGQGTRLTVV.

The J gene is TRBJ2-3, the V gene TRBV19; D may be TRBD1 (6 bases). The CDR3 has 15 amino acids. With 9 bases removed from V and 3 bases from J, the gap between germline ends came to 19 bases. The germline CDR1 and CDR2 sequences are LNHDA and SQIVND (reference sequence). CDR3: CASTTGQFVTDTQYF. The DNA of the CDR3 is TGTGCCAGCACGACAGGACAGTTTGTTACAGATACGCAGTATTTT.

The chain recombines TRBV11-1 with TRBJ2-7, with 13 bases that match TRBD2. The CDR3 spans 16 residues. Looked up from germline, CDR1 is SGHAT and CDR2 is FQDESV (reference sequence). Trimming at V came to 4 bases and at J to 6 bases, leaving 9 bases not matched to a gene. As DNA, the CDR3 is TGTGCCAGCAGCTGGAAATGGACTAGCGGGAGAAGCGAGCAGTACTTC. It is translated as CASSWKWTSGRSEQYF.

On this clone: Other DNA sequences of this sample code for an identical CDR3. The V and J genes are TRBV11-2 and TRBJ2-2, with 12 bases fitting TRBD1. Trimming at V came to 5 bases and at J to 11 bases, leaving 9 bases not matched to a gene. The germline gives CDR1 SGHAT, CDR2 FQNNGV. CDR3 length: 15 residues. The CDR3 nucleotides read TGTGCCAGCAGCCGGGACAGGGGGCTCGGCGGTGAGCTGTTTTTT. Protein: CASSRDRGLGGELFF.

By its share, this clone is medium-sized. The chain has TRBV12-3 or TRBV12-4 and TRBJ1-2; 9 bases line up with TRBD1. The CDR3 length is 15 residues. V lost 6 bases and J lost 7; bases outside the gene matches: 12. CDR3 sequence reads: CASRLDHTGGFGYTF. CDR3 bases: TGTGCCAGCAGACTGGACCACACAGGGGGCTTTGGCTACACCTTC.

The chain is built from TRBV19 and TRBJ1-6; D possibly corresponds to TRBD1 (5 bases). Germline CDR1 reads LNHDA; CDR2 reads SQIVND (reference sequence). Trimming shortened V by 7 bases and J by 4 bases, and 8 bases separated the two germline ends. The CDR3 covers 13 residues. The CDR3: CASKDIYNSPLHF. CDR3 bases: TGTGCCAGTAAGGACATTTATAATTCACCCCTCCACTTT.

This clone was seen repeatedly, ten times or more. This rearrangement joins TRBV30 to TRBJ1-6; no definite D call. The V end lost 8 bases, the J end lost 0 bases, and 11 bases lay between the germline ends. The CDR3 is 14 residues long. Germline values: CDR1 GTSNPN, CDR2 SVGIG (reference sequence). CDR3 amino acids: CAAKMGSYNSPLHF. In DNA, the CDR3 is TGTGCCGCTAAGATGGGCTCCTATAATTCACCCCTCCACTTT.

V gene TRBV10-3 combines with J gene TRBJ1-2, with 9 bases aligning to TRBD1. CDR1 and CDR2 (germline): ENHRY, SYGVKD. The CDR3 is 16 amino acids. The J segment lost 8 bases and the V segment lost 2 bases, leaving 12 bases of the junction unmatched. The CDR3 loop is CAISERGQGLVGGYTF. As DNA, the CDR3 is TGTGCCATCAGTGAGCGGGGACAGGGACTTGTTGGGGGCTACACCTTC.

The CDR3 is CASSVGDTSYGYTF. CDR3 sequence (DNA): TGTGCCAGCAGCGTAGGGGACACAAGTTATGGCTACACCTTC. The genes are TRBV9 and TRBJ1-2; D may be TRBD1 (6 bases). The CDR3 extends over 14 amino acids. Germline V gives CDR1 SGDLS, CDR2 YYNGEE. V was pared by 0 bases and J by 5 bases, with 11 bases between.

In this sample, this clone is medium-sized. This CDR3 is CASSFGLESSYEQYF. CDR3 in DNA: TGTGCCAGCAGCTTTGGACTAGAGAGCTCCTACGAGCAGTACTTC. V usage is TRBV11-2 and J usage is TRBJ2-7; 7 positions match TRBD2. Losses at the gene ends were 3 bases for V and 0 bases for J; bases not matched to a gene: 5. Germline V CDR1 and CDR2: SGHAT, FQNNGV. CDR3 length equals 15 residues.

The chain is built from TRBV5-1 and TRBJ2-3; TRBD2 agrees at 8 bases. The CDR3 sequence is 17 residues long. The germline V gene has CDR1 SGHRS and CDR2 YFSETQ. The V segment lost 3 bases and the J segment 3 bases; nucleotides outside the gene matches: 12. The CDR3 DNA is TGCGCCAGCAGCTCCAGGGTCGGGGCGGGAGGTACAGATACGCAGTATTTT. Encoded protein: CASSSRVGAGGTDTQYF. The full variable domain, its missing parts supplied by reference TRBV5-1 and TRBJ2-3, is KAGVTQTPRYLIKTRGQQVTLSCSPISGHRSVSWYQQTPGQGLQFLFEYFSETQRNKGNFPGRFSGRQFSNSRSEMNVSTLELGDSALYLCASSSRVGAGGTDTQYFGPGTRLTVL.

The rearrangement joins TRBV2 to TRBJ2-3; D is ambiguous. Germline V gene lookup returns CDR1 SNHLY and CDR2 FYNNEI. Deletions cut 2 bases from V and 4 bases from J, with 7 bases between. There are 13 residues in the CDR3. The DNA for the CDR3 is TGTGCCAGCAGTGAAATTAGCCCAGATACGCAGTATTTT. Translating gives CASSEISPDTQYF.

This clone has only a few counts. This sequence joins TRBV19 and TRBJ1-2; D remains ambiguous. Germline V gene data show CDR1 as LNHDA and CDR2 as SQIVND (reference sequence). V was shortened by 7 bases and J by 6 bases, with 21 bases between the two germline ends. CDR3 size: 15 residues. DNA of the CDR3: TGTGCCAGTATCCATACCCACGGGATGGCGAATGGCTACACCTTC. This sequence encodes CASIHTHGMANGYTF. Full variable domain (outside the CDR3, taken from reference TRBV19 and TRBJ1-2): DGGITQSPKYLFRKEGQNVTLSCEQNLNHDAMYWYRQDPGQGLRLIYYSQIVNDFQKGDIAEGYSVSREKKESFPLTVTSAQKNPTAFYLCASIHTHGMANGYTFGSGTRLTVV.

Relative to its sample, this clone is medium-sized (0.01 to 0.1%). The CDR3 DNA follows: TGTGCCAGCAGCTTAGCTGATACGCAGTATTTT. This translates into CASSLADTQYF. V gene TRBV11-3 combines with J gene TRBJ2-3; D not resolved. Per the germline V gene, CDR1 is SGHNT and CDR2 is YENEEA. Between the trimmed V and J ends, which lost 1 base and 6 bases, there was a span of 2 bases. The CDR3 covers 11 residues.

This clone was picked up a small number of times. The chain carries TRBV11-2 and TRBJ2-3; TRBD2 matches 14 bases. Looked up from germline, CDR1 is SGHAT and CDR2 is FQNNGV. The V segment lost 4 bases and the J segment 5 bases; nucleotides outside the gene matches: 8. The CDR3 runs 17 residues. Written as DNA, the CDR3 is TGTGCCAGCAGCTCTAGACTAGCGGGAGGGCGGATAGATACGCAGTATTTT. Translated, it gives CASSSRLAGGRIDTQYF.

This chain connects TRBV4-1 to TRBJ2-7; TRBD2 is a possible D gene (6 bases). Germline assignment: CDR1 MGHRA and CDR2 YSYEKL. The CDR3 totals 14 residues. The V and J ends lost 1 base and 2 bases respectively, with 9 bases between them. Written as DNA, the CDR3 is TGCGCCAGCAGCCAAGGACTAGAGGCCTACGAGCAGTACTTC. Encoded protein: CASSQGLEAYEQYF.

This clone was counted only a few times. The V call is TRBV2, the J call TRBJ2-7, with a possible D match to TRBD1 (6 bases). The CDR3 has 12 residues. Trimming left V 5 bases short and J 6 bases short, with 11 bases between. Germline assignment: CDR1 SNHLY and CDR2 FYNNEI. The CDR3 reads CASSYSGAEQYF. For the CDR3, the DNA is TGTGCCAGCAGTTATTCAGGGGCCGAGCAGTACTTC. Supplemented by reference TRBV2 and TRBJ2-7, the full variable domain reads EPEVTQTPSHQVTQMGQEVILRCVPISNHLYFYWYRQILGQKVEFLVSFYNNEISEKSEIFDDQFSVERPDGSNFTLKIRSTKLEDSAMYFCASSYSGAEQYFGPGTRLTVT.